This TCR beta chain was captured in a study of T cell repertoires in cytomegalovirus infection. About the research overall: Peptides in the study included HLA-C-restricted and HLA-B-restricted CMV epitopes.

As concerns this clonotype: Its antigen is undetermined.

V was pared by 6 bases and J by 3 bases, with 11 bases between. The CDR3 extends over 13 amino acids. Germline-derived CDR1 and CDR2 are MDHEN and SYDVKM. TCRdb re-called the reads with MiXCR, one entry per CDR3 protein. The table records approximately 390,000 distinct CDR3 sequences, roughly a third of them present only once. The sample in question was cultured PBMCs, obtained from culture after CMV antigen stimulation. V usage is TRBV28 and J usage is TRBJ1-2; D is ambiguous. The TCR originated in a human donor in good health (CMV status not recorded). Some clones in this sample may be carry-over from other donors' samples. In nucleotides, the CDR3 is TGTGCCAGCAGCCCCCTAGAGCACTATGGCTACACCTTC. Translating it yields CASSPLEHYGYTF.